The 21 T cell receptor beta chains below were found in one sample sequenced in a study of blood T cell repertoires in COVID-19. TCRdb keeps only in-frame clones here, not all; method: immunoSEQ multiplex PCR. The table includes about 260,000 clones, under 90% detected once. The source material was peripheral blood. The source is a woman aged 50 to 60 who had recovered from COVID-19.

The table lists this clone with a count of one. The chain is built from TRBV19 and TRBJ2-7; no clear D gene. The CDR3 runs 14 residues. Trimming removed 7 bases at V and 3 bases at J, with 16 bases between. The germline V gene encodes CDR1 LNHDA and CDR2 SQIVND (reference sequence). This chain's CDR3 is CASKERPAVYEQYF. The CDR3 bases are TGTGCCAGTAAGGAGAGGCCCGCCGTCTACGAGCAGTACTTC. The variable domain in full, with the rest retrieved from reference TRBV19 and TRBJ2-7, is DGGITQSPKYLFRKEGQNVTLSCEQNLNHDAMYWYRQDPGQGLRLIYYSQIVNDFQKGDIAEGYSVSREKKESFPLTVTSAQKNPTAFYLCASKERPAVYEQYFGPGTRLTVT.

This chain joins TRBV5-5 and TRBJ2-2, with 7 bases aligning to TRBD1. The V gene end was trimmed by 4 bases and the J gene end by 2 bases; junction bases not matched to a gene: 5. This CDR3 contains 15 residues. Looked up from germline, CDR1 is SGHKS and CDR2 is YYEKEE (reference sequence). CDR3 protein: CASSAGGGNTGELFF. The CDR3 DNA is TGTGCCAGCAGCGCAGGGGGTGGAAACACCGGGGAGCTGTTTTTT.

This chain connects TRBV3-1 (or the pseudogene TRBV3-2) to TRBJ2-3; 13 nucleotides align to TRBD2. Germline loops: CDR1 LGHDT, CDR2 YNNKEL (reference sequence). The CDR3 length is 19 residues. V shed 0 bases, J shed 0 bases, and the junction held 6 bases outside the gene matches. Here the CDR3 DNA reads TGTGCCAGCAGCCAAGATTTGGGACTAGCGGGGACTAGCACAGATACGCAGTATTTT. Protein sequence: CASSQDLGLAGTSTDTQYF.

The chain has TRBV6-2 or TRBV6-3 and TRBJ2-7; TRBD1 matches 9 bases. The CDR3 is made up of 16 amino acids. V trimming: 4 bases; J trimming: 3 bases; junction bases outside the gene matches: 10. The V gene's germline CDR1 is MNHEY and CDR2 SVGEGT. CDR3 amino acids: CASSSPSGQGIYEQYF. The CDR3 DNA follows: TGTGCCAGCAGTTCTCCCTCGGGACAGGGAATCTACGAGCAGTACTTC.

CDR3 nucleotides: TGTGCCAGCAGTTTACTTATGGGAAACACCATATATTTT. It yields the protein CASSLLMGNTIYF. This chain joins TRBV12-3 or TRBV12-4 and TRBJ1-3, with D uncertain. CDR3 length: 13 residues. Trimming left V 2 bases short and J 4 bases short, with 6 bases between.

This clone was observed a handful of times. The chain has TRBV7-2 and TRBJ1-5; no firm D call. The germline V gene has CDR1 SGHTA and CDR2 FQGNSA. The CDR3 is 13 residues long. With 5 bases removed from V and 3 bases from J, the gap between germline ends came to 8 bases. The CDR3 sequence: CASSNTDNQPQHF. Written as DNA, the CDR3 is TGTGCCAGCAGCAATACAGACAATCAGCCCCAGCATTTT.

This clone turned up a few times. The chain employs TRBV27 and TRBJ2-3; TRBD2 matches 10 bases. The CDR3 covers 15 residues. V trimming: 5 bases; J trimming: 2 bases; junction bases outside the gene matches: 4. Germline CDR1 reads MNHEY; CDR2 reads SMNVEV (reference sequence). CDR3 DNA: TGTGCCAGCAGTGAGCGGGAGGGACTCACAGATACGCAGTATTTT. As protein: CASSEREGLTDTQYF.

The chain couples TRBV28 to TRBJ2-3; maybe TRBD2 (6 bases). From germline, CDR1 is MDHEN and CDR2 SYDVKM. Trimming left V 6 bases short and J 0 bases short, with 13 bases between. CDR3 length: 15 residues. The CDR3, as DNA: TGTGCCAGCAGCCGTGGGGGGTGGAGCACAGATACGCAGTATTTT. It codes for CASSRGGWSTDTQYF.

The chain has TRBV5-8 and TRBJ1-5; 7 bases are shared with TRBD1. The CDR3 length is 19 residues. V lost 2 bases to trimming and J lost 0 bases; unmatched junction nucleotides: 14. The germline CDR1 and CDR2 sequences are SGHTS and YDEGEE. The chain's CDR3 is CASSFGWPSQGGSNQPQHF. CDR3 DNA: TGTGCCAGCAGCTTCGGCTGGCCCAGTCAGGGGGGTAGCAATCAGCCCCAGCATTTT.

A single count supports this clone. The genes are TRBV4-3 and TRBJ2-6; 7 bases line up with TRBD2. V was pared by 3 bases and J by 2 bases, with 4 bases of the junction left unmatched. The germline V gene has CDR1 LGHNA and CDR2 YSLEER. CDR3 length equals 16 residues. The CDR3 region has the DNA TGCGCCAGCAGCCAGGGGAGGGGAACTGGGGCCAACGTCCTGACTTTC. Translated, it gives CASSQGRGTGANVLTF.

The chain carries TRBV20-1 and TRBJ2-7; D unresolved. This CDR3 region has 11 residues. Trimming stripped 3 bases from V and 5 bases from J, with 8 bases between. Germline V lookup: CDR1 DFQATT, CDR2 SNEGSKA (reference sequence). The CDR3, as DNA: TGCAGTGCTAGTTCGGTAGACGAGCAGTACTTC. It codes for CSASSVDEQYF.

The genes are TRBV7-2 and TRBJ2-4; TRBD2 matches at 7 bases. Germline CDR1 SGHTA, CDR2 FQGNSA. Losses at the gene ends were 4 bases for V and 2 bases for J; bases not matched to a gene: 5. The CDR3 covers 15 residues. The CDR3 coding sequence is TGTGCCAGCAGCTCCCCCGGGACTACCAAAAACATTCAGTACTTC. It is translated as CASSSPGTTKNIQYF.

The rearrangement joins TRBV6-1 to TRBJ1-2; the match to TRBD1 covers 7 bases. The germline gives CDR1 MNHNS, CDR2 SASEGT. J gave up 8 bases and V 0 bases, and 6 bases lay outside the gene matches. CDR3 length: 14 amino acids. Written as DNA, the CDR3 is TGTGCCAGCAGTGAAGCGGGACAGTTGAGCGGCTACACCTTC. Translated: CASSEAGQLSGYTF.

The chain combines TRBV30 with TRBJ1-2, with a possible D match to TRBD1 (5 bases). In germline, CDR1 is GTSNPN, CDR2 SVGIG (reference sequence). V gave up 3 bases and J gave up 5 bases, with 19 bases separating them. The CDR3 has 15 amino acids. CDR3 bases: TGTGCCTGGAGGTCCAGGGTCATTGGGGAATATGGCTACACCTTC. Its translation: CAWRSRVIGEYGYTF.

V is TRBV28 and J is TRBJ2-5; 8 positions agree with TRBD1. J was trimmed by 2 bases and V by 6 bases; bases with no gene match: 5. The germline V gene encodes CDR1 MDHEN and CDR2 SYDVKM. The CDR3 totals 14 residues. The CDR3 reads CASRDRQGQETQYF. CDR3 sequence (DNA): TGTGCCAGCAGGGATAGACAGGGGCAAGAGACCCAGTACTTC.

The rearrangement uses TRBV28 and TRBJ2-7; D perhaps matches TRBD1 (5 bases). CDR1 MDHEN and CDR2 SYDVKM come from the germline V gene. The CDR3 spans 14 residues. Trimming removed 6 bases from V and 2 bases from J, with 14 bases in between. CDR3 protein: CASRYDSVTYEQYF. CDR3 coding DNA: TGTGCCAGCAGATACGACAGCGTAACCTACGAGCAGTACTTC. Looking up the rest from reference TRBV28 and TRBJ2-7 gives the full variable domain: DVKVTQSSRYLVKRTGEKVFLECVQDMDHENMFWYRQDPGLGLRLIYFSYDVKMKEKGDIPEGYSVSREKKERFSLILESASTNQTSMYLCASRYDSVTYEQYFGPGTRLTVT.

This clone was picked up one time. This chain uses TRBV10-3 with TRBJ1-4; D gene ambiguous. The CDR3 runs 12 residues. Germline V gene lookup returns CDR1 ENHRY and CDR2 SYGVKD. V gave up 11 bases and J gave up 4 bases, with 11 bases separating them. CDR3 protein: CAVWAGNEKLFF. CDR3 in DNA: TGTGCCGTCTGGGCCGGTAATGAAAAACTGTTTTTT.

This chain uses TRBV28 with TRBJ2-1; 10 positions match TRBD2. V lost 3 bases to trimming and J lost 3 bases; unmatched junction nucleotides: 5. The germline gives CDR1 MDHEN, CDR2 SYDVKM. The CDR3 sequence is 16 residues long. CDR3 loop: CASSFPIAGGYNEQFF. Here the CDR3 DNA reads TGTGCCAGCAGTTTCCCCATAGCGGGAGGCTACAATGAGCAGTTCTTC.

Notes on this clone: The sample holds other DNA sequences that translate to the same CDR3. CDR3 protein: CASSSGQNYGYTF. In DNA form, the CDR3 reads TGTGCCAGCAGTTCGGGACAAAACTATGGCTACACCTTC. This chain links TRBV28 with TRBJ1-2; D is possibly TRBD1 (6 bases). This CDR3 has 13 residues. V was clipped by 4 bases and J by 2 bases, with 8 bases between them. Germline V gene data show CDR1 as MDHEN and CDR2 as SYDVKM.

V is TRBV28 and J is TRBJ1-2, with D tentatively TRBD1 (5 bases). With 0 bases removed from V and 5 bases from J, the gap between germline ends came to 10 bases. The CDR3 sequence is 14 residues long. Per germline, CDR1 MDHEN and CDR2 SYDVKM. This CDR3 reads CASSLWGRGYGYTF. As DNA, the CDR3 is TGTGCCAGCAGTTTATGGGGTAGGGGTTATGGCTACACCTTC.

V usage is TRBV12-3 or TRBV12-4 and J usage is TRBJ1-4, with 9 bases aligning to TRBD1. After removal of 6 bases from V and 8 bases from J, the junction contained 4 bases not matched to a gene. The CDR3 runs 13 residues. The CDR3, as DNA: TGTGCCAGCAGGGGGACAGGGTTGGAAAAACTGTTTTTT. Its protein product is CASRGTGLEKLFF.